The 10 T cell receptor beta chains in this list originate from one sample, sequenced in a study of shared clonotypes between healthy human individuals. The data were produced by immunoSEQ multiplex PCR, yet TCRdb's version contains in-frame clones alone and is incomplete. The data contain about 1.1 million clones, 70% to 80% of them seen just once; the ten biggest clones take up roughly 0.82%. The sequencing input was memory CD4+ T cells from PBMCs. Specified subset: CD45RA-negative fraction. The receptors shown here come from a man younger than 35 in good health. Some clones in this sample may be carry-over from other donors' samples.

Regarding this clone: This sample also contains other DNA sequences that code for the same CDR3. The V call is TRBV2, the J call TRBJ2-2, with TRBD1 matching 9 bases. V lost 4 bases and J lost 1; bases outside the gene matches: 1. The length of the CDR3 is 15 residues. Germline CDR1 reads SNHLY; CDR2 reads FYNNEI. The CDR3 DNA sequence: TGTGCCAGCAGTGTGGGACAGGGGAACACCGGGGAGCTGTTTTTT. This codes for CASSVGQGNTGELFF.

This clone was found many times. The chain is built from TRBV2 and TRBJ1-4; 11 bases agree with TRBD1. Losses at the gene ends were 6 bases for V and 8 bases for J; bases not matched to a gene: 8. The CDR3 covers 15 residues. Germline lookup yields CDR1 SNHLY and CDR2 FYNNEI. CDR3 region: CASRERTGGGEKLFF. CDR3 coding DNA: TGTGCCAGCAGGGAGAGGACAGGGGGCGGAGAAAAACTGTTTTTT.

For this clone: This clone may be a read error of a much larger clone one base away. Other DNA sequences in this specimen translate into the identical CDR3. The V gene is TRBV5-1, the J gene TRBJ2-3, with TRBD1 identical over 8 bases. Trimming removed 4 bases from V and 5 bases from J; junction bases left unmatched: 6. The V gene's germline CDR1 is SGHRS and CDR2 YFSETQ. The CDR3 sequence is 14 residues long. The CDR3 DNA reads TGCGCCAGCAGCCTAGGACAGGGAGGAGATACGCAGTATTTT. Protein sequence: CASSLGQGGDTQYF.

This clone was recorded many times. The rearrangement joins TRBV6-1 to TRBJ1-3, with D uncertain. This CDR3 is built from 13 residues. Per the germline V gene, CDR1 is MNHNS and CDR2 is SASEGT. Trimming took 6 bases from V and 3 from J, leaving 9 bases between them. The CDR3 here is CASSRSDGNTIYF. CDR3 in DNA: TGTGCCAGCAGCCGTTCCGATGGAAACACCATATATTTT.

The CDR3 protein is CASSGESGGSYEQYF. CDR3 nucleotide sequence: TGTGCCAGCAGCGGAGAGAGTGGGGGGTCCTACGAGCAGTACTTC. This sequence joins TRBV7-2 and TRBJ2-7; weak D call: TRBD2 (6 bases). This CDR3 contains 15 residues. Germline lookup yields CDR1 SGHTA and CDR2 FQGNSA. V gave up 5 bases and J gave up 1 base, with 15 bases separating them.

Comments on this clone: The limits of the CDR3 on the DNA are not certain, so only TCRdb's listed CDR3 is given. The V and J genes are TRBV6-4 and TRBJ2-1; the DNA was not compared with TRBD2, the D call given in the table. 12 amino acids form the CDR3, both terminal residues included. Per the germline V gene, CDR1 is MRHNA and CDR2 is SNTAGT. The CDR3 here is CASSDFRGEQFF.

The chain links TRBV4-2 to TRBJ1-4, with 9 bases fitting TRBD1. The trim removed 1 base at V and 8 bases at J, leaving 8 bases unmatched. The CDR3 has 16 residues. The germline V gene has CDR1 LGHNA and CDR2 YNFKEQ. CDR3 DNA: TGTGCCAGCAGCCAAGGGCTGGACAGGGGAAGAGAAAAACTGTTTTTT. Translating gives CASSQGLDRGREKLFF.

This clone was detected once. The chain is built from TRBV28 and TRBJ1-5; the D gene is possibly TRBD1 (6 bases). The V gene lost 5 bases and the J gene lost 2 bases, with 13 bases spanning the gap. The CDR3 runs 15 residues. Germline V gives CDR1 MDHEN, CDR2 SYDVKM. CDR3 sequence: CASSGQQGGNQPQHF. CDR3 nucleotide sequence: TGTGCCAGCAGTGGACAACAGGGTGGCAATCAGCCCCAGCATTTT.

This sequence joins TRBV27 and TRBJ2-7, with a weak D call TRBD2 (6 bases). Between the trimmed V and J ends, which lost 3 bases and 0 bases, there was a span of 15 bases. This CDR3 spans 16 amino acids. Germline V gene data show CDR1 as MNHEY and CDR2 as SMNVEV (reference sequence). Here the CDR3 DNA reads TGTGCCAGCAGTTTTCTTGCGGAGGGGAGCTCCTACGAGCAGTACTTC. As protein: CASSFLAEGSSYEQYF.

This clone was seen a few times. This chain uses TRBV10-3 with TRBJ2-7; 13 bases map to TRBD2. This CDR3 spans 16 amino acids. Germline trimming cut 3 bases from V and 3 bases from J; bases unmatched to any gene: 5. Germline-derived CDR1 and CDR2 are ENHRY and SYGVKD. CDR3 in amino acids: CAISEGGLAGNYEQYF. CDR3 DNA: TGTGCCATCAGTGAAGGGGGACTAGCGGGAAACTACGAGCAGTACTTC.